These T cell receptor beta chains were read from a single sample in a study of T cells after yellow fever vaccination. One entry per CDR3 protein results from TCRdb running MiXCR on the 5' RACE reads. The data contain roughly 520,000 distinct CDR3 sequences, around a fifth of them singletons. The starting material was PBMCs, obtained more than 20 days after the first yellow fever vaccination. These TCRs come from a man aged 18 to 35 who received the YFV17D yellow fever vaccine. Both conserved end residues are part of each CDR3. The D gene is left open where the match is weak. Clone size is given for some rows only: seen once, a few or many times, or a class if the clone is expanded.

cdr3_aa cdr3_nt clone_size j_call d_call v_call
CASSLAGSVEQYF TGTGCCAGCAGTTTGGCGGGGAGTGTTGAGCAGTACTTC - TRBJ2-7 - TRBV6-6
CASSRTGKQETQYF TGTGCCAGCAGCCGAACAGGGAAACAAGAGACCCAGTACTTC - TRBJ2-5 - TRBV3-1
CASREQIGKPQHF TGTGCCAGCCGTGAGCAAATTGGGAAGCCCCAGCATTTT - TRBJ1-5 - TRBV6-1
CAWRTQGSNQPQHF TGTGCCTGGAGAACACAGGGAAGCAATCAGCCCCAGCATTTT few TRBJ1-5 - TRBV30
CASRPRGAYNSPLHF TGTGCCAGCAGACCGCGGGGGGCGTATAATTCACCCCTCCACTTT few TRBJ1-6 - TRBV13
CSARGDRNQPQHF TGCAGTGCTAGAGGGGACAGAAATCAGCCCCAGCATTTT - TRBJ1-5 TRBD1 TRBV20-1
CASSLSRLPSDTQYF TGTGCCAGCAGTTTATCGAGGCTGCCCTCAGATACGCAGTATTTT few TRBJ2-3 - TRBV27
CASSPDSAGGYTDTQYF TGTGCCAGCAGCCCGGATTCAGCGGGGGGGTACACAGATACGCAGTATTTT few TRBJ2-3 TRBD2 TRBV3-1
CASSGQLQETQYF TGTGCCAGTAGCGGACAGCTTCAAGAGACCCAGTACTTC - TRBJ2-5 - TRBV19
CASSFVGRDEQFF TGTGCCAGCAGCTTTGTCGGCCGGGATGAGCAGTTCTTC few TRBJ2-1 - TRBV5-5
CASSYSGTVANEQFF TGTGCCAGCAGTTACTCGGGGACAGTCGCCAATGAGCAGTTCTTC few TRBJ2-1 TRBD1 TRBV6-5
CASSLGGINEKLFF TGTGCCAGCAGTTTAGGGGGGATTAATGAAAAACTGTTTTTT few TRBJ1-4 - TRBV12-3/TRBV12-4
CASSETRGVREAFF TGTGCCAGCAGTGAAACGCGGGGGGTCCGCGAAGCTTTCTTT - TRBJ1-1 - TRBV25-1
CASSPDGVAQETQYF TGTGCCAGTAGTCCCGATGGGGTAGCCCAAGAGACCCAGTACTTC - TRBJ2-5 - TRBV19
CASSSTRGEDYGYTF TGTGCCAGCAGTTCAACCCGGGGAGAAGACTATGGCTACACCTTC few TRBJ1-2 - TRBV12-3/TRBV12-4
CASNGGNETQYF TGTGCCAGTAATGGAGGGAACGAGACCCAGTACTTC few TRBJ2-5 - TRBV19
CASSRDGGGASTDTQYF TGTGCCAGCAGTCGGGACGGTGGCGGGGCTAGCACAGATACGCAGTATTTT - TRBJ2-3 - TRBV7-8
CATSRRDNTIYF TGTGCCACCAGCAGGAGAGACAACACCATATATTTT few TRBJ1-3 - TRBV15
CASSPAEGGTEAFF TGTGCCAGCAGCCCCGCCGAGGGAGGCACTGAAGCTTTCTTT few TRBJ1-1 - TRBV3-1
CASSLADPGQGYEQYF TGTGCCAGCAGCTTAGCGGATCCGGGACAGGGCTACGAGCAGTACTTC many TRBJ2-7 TRBD1 TRBV7-9
CASSAGGPYNEQFF TGTGCCAGCAGTGCGGGGGGCCCCTACAATGAGCAGTTCTTC - TRBJ2-1 TRBD2 TRBV27
CASPAGSNSGANVLTF TGTGCCAGCCCCGCGGGGTCGAACTCTGGGGCCAACGTCCTGACTTTC few TRBJ2-6 - TRBV7-9
CASSQGGGQDTQYF TGTGCCAGCAGCCAAGGTGGCGGCCAGGATACGCAGTATTTT few TRBJ2-3 - TRBV4-2
CSVLDTTGADTQYF TGCAGCGTCTTGGACACGACGGGGGCAGATACGCAGTATTTT - TRBJ2-3 - TRBV29-1
CASSLARVLNTEAFF TGTGCCAGCAGCTTAGCCAGGGTCTTAAACACTGAAGCTTTCTTT few TRBJ1-1 - TRBV7-2
CASSYAVGGTYF TGTGCCAGCAGTTACGCGGTCGGGGGGACGTACTTC few TRBJ2-4 TRBD2 TRBV6-6
CASSPRSSSQGYYEQYF TGTGCCAGCAGTCCACGATCGTCATCCCAGGGTTACTACGAGCAGTACTTC few TRBJ2-7 - TRBV9
CASSSDSGELFF TGTGCCAGCAGTTCCGATTCCGGGGAGCTGTTTTTT few TRBJ2-2 - TRBV12-3/TRBV12-4
CASSYGGRNEQYF TGTGCCAGCAGTTACGGGGGGCGGAACGAGCAGTACTTC few TRBJ2-7 - TRBV6-5
CASSLDGGAGLNYGYTF TGTGCCAGCAGCTTAGATGGGGGGGCAGGGCTGAACTATGGCTACACCTTC - TRBJ1-2 - TRBV11-2
CASRAGDSGNTIYF TGTGCCAGCAGGGCCGGGGACTCTGGAAACACCATATATTTT - TRBJ1-3 - TRBV6-1
CSVGGSSGNIQYF TGCAGCGTTGGGGGGTCTAGCGGAAACATTCAGTACTTC once TRBJ2-4 TRBD2 TRBV29-1
CASSSNPGTKNTEAFF TGCGCCAGCAGCTCGAATCCCGGGACCAAGAACACTGAAGCTTTCTTT - TRBJ1-1 - TRBV5-1
CSVVRQATPNYGYTF TGCAGCGTTGTAAGACAGGCGACACCTAACTATGGCTACACCTTC - TRBJ1-2 - TRBV29-1
CASSFQGLSTQPQHF TGCGCCAGCAGCTTTCAGGGACTGTCGACTCAGCCCCAGCATTTT few TRBJ1-5 - TRBV5-1
CASSETSGVRDTQYF TGTGCCAGCAGTGAGACTAGCGGGGTGAGAGATACGCAGTATTTT - TRBJ2-3 TRBD2 TRBV6-1
CASSSGTPLDKLFF TGCGCCAGCAGCTCCGGCACACCCCTAGATAAACTGTTTTTT few TRBJ1-4 - TRBV5-1
CANGQGFNQPQHF TGTGCCAACGGGCAGGGATTCAATCAGCCCCAGCATTTT few TRBJ1-5 - TRBV6-2/TRBV6-3
CSAREGSGGLKETQYF TGCAGTGCTAGAGAGGGAAGCGGGGGGTTAAAAGAGACCCAGTACTTC - TRBJ2-5 TRBD2 TRBV20-1
CATPGPEGELFF TGCGCCACCCCCGGTCCGGAGGGGGAGCTGTTTTTT few TRBJ2-2 - TRBV5-1
CASSATGLGYEQYF TGTGCCAGCAGTGCGACAGGGCTGGGCTACGAGCAGTACTTC few TRBJ2-7 TRBD1 TRBV6-1